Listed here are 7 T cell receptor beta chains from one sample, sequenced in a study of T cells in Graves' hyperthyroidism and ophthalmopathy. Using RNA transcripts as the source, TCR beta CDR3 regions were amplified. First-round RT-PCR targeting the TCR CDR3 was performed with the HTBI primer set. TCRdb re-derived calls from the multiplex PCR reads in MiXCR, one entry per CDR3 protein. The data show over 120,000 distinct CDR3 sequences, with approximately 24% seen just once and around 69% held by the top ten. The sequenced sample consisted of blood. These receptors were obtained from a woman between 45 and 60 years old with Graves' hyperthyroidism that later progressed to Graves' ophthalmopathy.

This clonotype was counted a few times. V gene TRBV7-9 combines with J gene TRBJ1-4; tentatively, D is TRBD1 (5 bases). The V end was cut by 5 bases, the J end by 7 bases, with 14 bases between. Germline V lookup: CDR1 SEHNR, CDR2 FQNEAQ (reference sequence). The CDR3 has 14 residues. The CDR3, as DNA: TGTGCCAGCAGCGCCAAAGGGGCGGGTGAAAAACTGTTTTTT. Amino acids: CASSAKGAGEKLFF.

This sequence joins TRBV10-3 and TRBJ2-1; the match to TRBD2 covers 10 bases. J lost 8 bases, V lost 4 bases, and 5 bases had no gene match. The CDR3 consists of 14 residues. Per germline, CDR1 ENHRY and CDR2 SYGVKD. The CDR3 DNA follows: TGTGCCATCAGTGCGGCTAGCGGGAGACATGAGCAGTTCTTC. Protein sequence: CAISAASGRHEQFF.

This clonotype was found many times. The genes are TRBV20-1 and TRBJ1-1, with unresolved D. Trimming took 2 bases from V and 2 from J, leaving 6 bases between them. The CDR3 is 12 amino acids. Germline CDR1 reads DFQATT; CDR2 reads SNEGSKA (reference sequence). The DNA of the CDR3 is TGCAGTGCTAGACCCGTCAACACTGAAGCTTTCTTT. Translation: CSARPVNTEAFF.

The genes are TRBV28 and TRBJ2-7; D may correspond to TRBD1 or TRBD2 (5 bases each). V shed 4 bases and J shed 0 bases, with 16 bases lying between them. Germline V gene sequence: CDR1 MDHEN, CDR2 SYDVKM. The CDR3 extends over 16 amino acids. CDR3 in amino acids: CASSSLYGTFSYEQYF. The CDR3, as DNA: TGTGCCAGCAGTTCTCTTTATGGGACGTTCTCCTACGAGCAGTACTTC.

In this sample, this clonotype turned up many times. DNA of the CDR3: TGTGCCAGCAGTCAGACGAGCAATCAGCCCCAGCATTTT. This sequence encodes CASSQTSNQPQHF. The rearrangement uses TRBV6-1 and TRBJ1-5; D is unresolved. Germline loops: CDR1 MNHNS, CDR2 SASEGT. This CDR3 is built from 13 residues. Trimming removed 5 bases from V and 1 base from J, with 6 bases in between.

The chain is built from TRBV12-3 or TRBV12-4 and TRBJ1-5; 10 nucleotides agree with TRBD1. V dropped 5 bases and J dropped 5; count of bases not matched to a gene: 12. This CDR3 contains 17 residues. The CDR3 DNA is TGTGCCAGCAGTCCACAGGGACAGGGGATTGGGGATCAGCCCCAGCATTTT. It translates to CASSPQGQGIGDQPQHF.

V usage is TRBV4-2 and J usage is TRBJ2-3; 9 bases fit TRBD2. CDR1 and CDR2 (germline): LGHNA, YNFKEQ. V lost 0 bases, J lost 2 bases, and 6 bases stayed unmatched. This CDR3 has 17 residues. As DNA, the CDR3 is TGTGCCAGCAGCCAAGAATGGGCGGGAGGGGTCACAGATACGCAGTATTTT. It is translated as CASSQEWAGGVTDTQYF.